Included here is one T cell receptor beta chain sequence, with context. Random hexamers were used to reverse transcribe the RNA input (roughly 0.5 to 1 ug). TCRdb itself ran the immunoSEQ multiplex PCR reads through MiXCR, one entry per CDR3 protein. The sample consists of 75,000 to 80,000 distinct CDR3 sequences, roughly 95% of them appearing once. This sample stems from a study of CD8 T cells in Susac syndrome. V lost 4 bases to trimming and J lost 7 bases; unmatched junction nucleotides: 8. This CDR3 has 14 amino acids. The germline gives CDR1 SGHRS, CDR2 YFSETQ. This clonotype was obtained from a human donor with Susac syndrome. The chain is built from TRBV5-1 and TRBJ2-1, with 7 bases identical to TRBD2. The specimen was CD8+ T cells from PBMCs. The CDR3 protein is CASSLDGGSNEQFF. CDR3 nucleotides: TGCGCCAGCAGCCTCGACGGGGGGAGTAATGAGCAGTTCTTC. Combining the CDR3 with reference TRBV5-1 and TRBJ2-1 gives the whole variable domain KAGVTQTPRYLIKTRGQQVTLSCSPISGHRSVSWYQQTPGQGLQFLFEYFSETQRNKGNFPGRFSGRQFSNSRSEMNVSTLELGDSALYLCASSLDGGSNEQFFGPGTRLTVL.